This is a list of T cell receptor beta chains from one sample in a study of T-cell reconstitution after alpha-beta-depleted transplantation in children. From the PCR reads, TCRdb called clonotypes with MiXCR, one entry per CDR3 protein. The table records over 100,000 distinct CDR3 sequences, under 9% of them present only once. The sample in question was PBMCs, obtained before TCRalphabeta/CD19-depleted stem cell transplant. These TCRs come from a boy between 2 and 10 years old with acute lymphoblastic leukemia, due to receive a stem cell transplant. Both conserved end residues are part of each CDR3. Each record gives: CDR3 length, J gene, D gene, V gene, clone size, CDR3 protein, CDR3 DNA. A D gene is named only where the DNA matches it firmly. Rows may omit the clone size; those that give it use once, few, many or a size class.

cdr3_length: 13
j_call: TRBJ1-1
d_call: NA
v_call: TRBV29-1
clone_size: few
cdr3_aa: CSAPLPVRGEAFF
cdr3_nt: TGCAGCGCCCCGTTACCGGTTAGAGGTGAAGCTTTCTTT

cdr3_length: 11
j_call: TRBJ1-1
d_call: NA
v_call: TRBV29-1
clone_size: medium-sized
cdr3_aa: CSVPQSTEAFF
cdr3_nt: TGCAGCGTTCCACAGTCCACTGAAGCTTTCTTT

cdr3_length: 16
j_call: TRBJ2-5
d_call: TRBD1
v_call: TRBV28
clone_size: NA
cdr3_aa: CASTSDRADKQETQYF
cdr3_nt: TGTGCCAGCACCTCGGACAGGGCAGATAAACAAGAGACCCAGTACTTC

cdr3_length: 15
j_call: TRBJ1-2
d_call: NA
v_call: TRBV4-2
clone_size: NA
cdr3_aa: CASSRGETEGYGYTF
cdr3_nt: TGTGCCAGCAGCCGGGGGGAGACAGAAGGCTATGGCTACACCTTC

cdr3_length: 13
j_call: TRBJ1-1
d_call: NA
v_call: TRBV7-2
clone_size: many
cdr3_aa: CASSPPVNTEAFF
cdr3_nt: TGTGCCAGCAGCCCACCGGTGAACACTGAAGCTTTCTTT

cdr3_length: 14
j_call: TRBJ1-6
d_call: NA
v_call: TRBV18
clone_size: NA
cdr3_aa: CASSPPQGNSPLHF
cdr3_nt: TGTGCCAGCTCACCACCACAGGGAAATTCACCCCTCCACTTT

cdr3_length: 14
j_call: TRBJ2-5
d_call: NA
v_call: TRBV6-1
clone_size: many
cdr3_aa: CASSDEGYQETQYF
cdr3_nt: TGTGCCAGCAGCGACGAGGGGTACCAAGAGACCCAGTACTTC

cdr3_length: 15
j_call: TRBJ2-7
d_call: TRBD1
v_call: TRBV7-9
clone_size: few
cdr3_aa: CASSPLGQGADEQYF
cdr3_nt: TGTGCCAGCAGCCCTCTCGGACAGGGGGCGGACGAGCAGTACTTC

cdr3_length: 13
j_call: TRBJ1-1
d_call: NA
v_call: TRBV5-1
clone_size: many
cdr3_aa: CASSFNENTEAFF
cdr3_nt: TGCGCCAGCAGCTTTAACGAGAACACTGAAGCTTTCTTT

cdr3_length: 15
j_call: TRBJ2-7
d_call: NA
v_call: TRBV20-1
clone_size: NA
cdr3_aa: CSAPPAGPSSYEQYF
cdr3_nt: TGCAGTGCTCCCCCCGCGGGACCGAGCTCCTACGAGCAGTACTTC

cdr3_length: 12
j_call: TRBJ1-2
d_call: NA
v_call: TRBV12-3/TRBV12-4
clone_size: NA
cdr3_aa: CASSPGSGGYTF
cdr3_nt: TGTGCCAGCAGTCCAGGGTCCGGGGGCTACACCTTC

cdr3_length: 16
j_call: TRBJ2-7
d_call: TRBD1
v_call: TRBV5-1
clone_size: many
cdr3_aa: CASSLKGPGGFYEQYF
cdr3_nt: TGCGCCAGCAGCTTGAAGGGTCCAGGGGGTTTCTACGAGCAGTACTTC

cdr3_length: 13
j_call: TRBJ2-5
d_call: TRBD2
v_call: TRBV5-1
clone_size: many
cdr3_aa: CASSAGDLETQYF
cdr3_nt: TGCGCCAGCAGCGCGGGGGACCTCGAGACCCAGTACTTC

cdr3_length: 14
j_call: TRBJ2-7
d_call: NA
v_call: TRBV5-4
clone_size: NA
cdr3_aa: CASSLEQDSYEQYF
cdr3_nt: TGTGCCAGCAGCTTGGAACAGGACTCCTACGAGCAGTACTTC

cdr3_length: 16
j_call: TRBJ2-5
d_call: NA
v_call: TRBV20-1
clone_size: NA
cdr3_aa: CSAWAEAPGGGKTQYF
cdr3_nt: TGCAGTGCCTGGGCAGAGGCTCCGGGGGGCGGAAAGACCCAGTACTTC

cdr3_length: 13
j_call: TRBJ2-7
d_call: TRBD1
v_call: TRBV12-3/TRBV12-4
clone_size: few
cdr3_aa: CASSYGTGGEQYF
cdr3_nt: TGTGCCAGCAGCTACGGGACAGGGGGCGAGCAGTACTTC

cdr3_length: 16
j_call: TRBJ1-5
d_call: NA
v_call: TRBV27
clone_size: many
cdr3_aa: CASGDSGRGGNQPQHF
cdr3_nt: TGTGCCAGCGGGGACTCCGGCAGGGGCGGCAATCAGCCCCAGCATTTT

cdr3_length: 13
j_call: TRBJ2-1
d_call: NA
v_call: TRBV19
clone_size: NA
cdr3_aa: CASSDHSYNEQFF
cdr3_nt: TGTGCCAGTAGTGACCATTCCTACAATGAGCAGTTCTTC

cdr3_length: 15
j_call: TRBJ2-1
d_call: TRBD2
v_call: TRBV6-1
clone_size: many
cdr3_aa: CASSGLAGGYNEQFF
cdr3_nt: TGTGCCAGCAGTGGACTAGCGGGGGGGTACAATGAGCAGTTCTTC

cdr3_length: 14
j_call: TRBJ1-1
d_call: TRBD1
v_call: TRBV12-3/TRBV12-4
clone_size: many
cdr3_aa: CASSVRTGATEAFF
cdr3_nt: TGTGCCAGCAGTGTAAGAACAGGGGCCACTGAAGCTTTCTTT

cdr3_length: 14
j_call: TRBJ1-3
d_call: NA
v_call: TRBV9
clone_size: many
cdr3_aa: CASSSGTSGNTIYF
cdr3_nt: TGTGCCAGCAGCTCCGGGACGTCTGGAAACACCATATATTTT

cdr3_length: 14
j_call: TRBJ2-5
d_call: TRBD1
v_call: TRBV7-9
clone_size: few
cdr3_aa: CASRSWTGEETQYF
cdr3_nt: TGTGCCAGCCGATCCTGGACAGGGGAAGAGACCCAGTACTTC

cdr3_length: 14
j_call: TRBJ1-4
d_call: NA
v_call: TRBV7-9
clone_size: few
cdr3_aa: CASSLAAFNEKLFF
cdr3_nt: TGTGCCAGCAGCTTAGCGGCGTTTAATGAAAAACTGTTTTTT

cdr3_length: 15
j_call: TRBJ1-1
d_call: NA
v_call: TRBV7-9
clone_size: many
cdr3_aa: CASTTGGELATEAFF
cdr3_nt: TGTGCCAGCACCACCGGGGGAGAATTGGCCACTGAAGCTTTCTTT

cdr3_length: 12
j_call: TRBJ2-2
d_call: NA
v_call: TRBV20-1
clone_size: few
cdr3_aa: CSASGHTGELFF
cdr3_nt: TGCAGTGCTAGCGGACACACCGGGGAGCTGTTTTTT

cdr3_length: 17
j_call: TRBJ2-2
d_call: TRBD1
v_call: TRBV2
clone_size: NA
cdr3_aa: CASSEGHRGLQTGELFF
cdr3_nt: TGTGCCAGCAGTGAGGGACACAGGGGGTTACAGACCGGGGAGCTGTTTTTT

cdr3_length: 13
j_call: TRBJ2-2
d_call: NA
v_call: TRBV23-1
clone_size: few
cdr3_aa: CASSQSEAGELFF
cdr3_nt: TGCGCCAGCAGTCAATCGGAGGCCGGGGAGCTGTTTTTT

cdr3_length: 14
j_call: TRBJ1-1
d_call: NA
v_call: TRBV6-1
clone_size: NA
cdr3_aa: CASSEARPPGEAFF
cdr3_nt: TGTGCCAGCAGTGAAGCGCGGCCCCCCGGCGAAGCTTTCTTT

cdr3_length: 17
j_call: TRBJ1-3
d_call: TRBD1
v_call: TRBV15
clone_size: many
cdr3_aa: CATSRKGQGISGNTIYF
cdr3_nt: TGTGCCACCAGCAGGAAGGGACAGGGAATCTCTGGAAACACCATATATTTT

cdr3_length: 17
j_call: TRBJ2-3
d_call: TRBD2
v_call: TRBV4-2
clone_size: many
cdr3_aa: CASSQGLAGGPADTQYF
cdr3_nt: TGTGCCAGCAGCCAAGGACTAGCGGGGGGGCCAGCAGATACGCAGTATTTT

cdr3_length: 17
j_call: TRBJ1-6
d_call: NA
v_call: TRBV6-2/TRBV6-3
clone_size: few
cdr3_aa: CASSPRPPSGLNSPLHF
cdr3_nt: TGTGCCAGCAGTCCGCGACCGCCTTCCGGCCTTAATTCACCCCTCCACTTT

cdr3_length: 15
j_call: TRBJ2-5
d_call: NA
v_call: TRBV2
clone_size: NA
cdr3_aa: CASVQGSGTQETQYF
cdr3_nt: TGTGCCAGCGTTCAGGGGTCCGGCACACAAGAGACCCAGTACTTC

cdr3_length: 16
j_call: TRBJ2-7
d_call: NA
v_call: TRBV7-9
clone_size: NA
cdr3_aa: CASSLVPGTPSYEQYF
cdr3_nt: TGTGCCAGCAGCTTAGTCCCGGGGACTCCCTCCTACGAGCAGTACTTC

cdr3_length: 16
j_call: TRBJ1-2
d_call: TRBD1
v_call: TRBV6-5
clone_size: NA
cdr3_aa: CASRRDRTSYNYGYTF
cdr3_nt: TGTGCCAGCAGGAGGGACAGGACCAGCTATAACTATGGCTACACCTTC

cdr3_length: 17
j_call: TRBJ1-5
d_call: TRBD1
v_call: TRBV20-1
clone_size: many
cdr3_aa: CSARGTGPSYSNQPQHF
cdr3_nt: TGCAGTGCTAGAGGGACAGGGCCCTCGTATAGCAATCAGCCCCAGCATTTT

cdr3_length: 14
j_call: TRBJ2-2
d_call: NA
v_call: TRBV5-5
clone_size: NA
cdr3_aa: CASSPGLSSGELLF
cdr3_nt: TGTGCCAGCAGCCCCGGGCTCTCCTCCGGGGAGCTGCTTTTT

cdr3_length: 15
j_call: TRBJ2-6
d_call: TRBD1
v_call: TRBV5-1
clone_size: many
cdr3_aa: CASSQQGAGANVLTF
cdr3_nt: TGCGCCAGCAGCCAACAGGGGGCTGGGGCCAACGTCCTGACTTTC

cdr3_length: 16
j_call: TRBJ2-7
d_call: TRBD2
v_call: TRBV6-1
clone_size: few
cdr3_aa: CASSELAGISSYEQYF
cdr3_nt: TGTGCCAGCAGTGAACTAGCGGGGATAAGCTCCTACGAGCAGTACTTC

cdr3_length: 17
j_call: TRBJ2-1
d_call: TRBD2
v_call: TRBV6-1
clone_size: few
cdr3_aa: CASSPGTTARTDNEQFF
cdr3_nt: TGTGCCAGCAGTCCCGGGACTACCGCGCGTACAGACAATGAGCAGTTCTTC

cdr3_length: 15
j_call: TRBJ2-1
d_call: TRBD2
v_call: TRBV11-1
clone_size: many
cdr3_aa: CASSSGRGGYNEQFF
cdr3_nt: TGTGCCAGCAGTAGCGGGCGGGGGGGCTACAATGAGCAGTTCTTC

cdr3_length: 15
j_call: TRBJ2-1
d_call: NA
v_call: TRBV5-1
clone_size: many
cdr3_aa: CASSLDGASYNEQFF
cdr3_nt: TGCGCCAGCAGCTTGGACGGAGCCTCCTACAATGAGCAGTTCTTC

cdr3_length: 14
j_call: TRBJ1-1
d_call: TRBD1
v_call: TRBV5-1
clone_size: NA
cdr3_aa: CASSLQGAATEAFF
cdr3_nt: TGCGCCAGCAGCTTGCAGGGGGCAGCAACTGAAGCTTTCTTT

cdr3_length: 14
j_call: TRBJ1-4
d_call: TRBD1
v_call: TRBV7-6
clone_size: few
cdr3_aa: CASSPGTGSEKLFF
cdr3_nt: TGTGCCAGCAGCCCTGGGACAGGGAGTGAAAAACTGTTTTTT

cdr3_length: 14
j_call: TRBJ2-1
d_call: TRBD2
v_call: TRBV6-1
clone_size: many
cdr3_aa: CASGVAGAYNEQFF
cdr3_nt: TGTGCCAGCGGCGTAGCGGGGGCCTACAATGAGCAGTTCTTC

cdr3_length: 12
j_call: TRBJ1-1
d_call: NA
v_call: TRBV7-9
clone_size: few
cdr3_aa: CASSGTNTEAFF
cdr3_nt: TGTGCCAGCAGCGGGACAAATACTGAAGCTTTCTTT

cdr3_length: 12
j_call: TRBJ1-5
d_call: NA
v_call: TRBV7-2
clone_size: many
cdr3_aa: CASSLYDQPQHF
cdr3_nt: TGTGCCAGCAGCTTATACGATCAGCCCCAGCATTTT

cdr3_length: 21
j_call: TRBJ2-3
d_call: NA
v_call: TRBV7-2
clone_size: NA
cdr3_aa: CASSLPGGREGDEAYTDTQYF
cdr3_nt: TGTGCCAGCAGCCTCCCGGGGGGCAGGGAGGGGGACGAGGCCTACACAGATACGCAGTATTTT

cdr3_length: 15
j_call: TRBJ1-2
d_call: NA
v_call: TRBV11-2
clone_size: NA
cdr3_aa: CASSLGGQPNYGYTF
cdr3_nt: TGTGCCAGCAGCTTAGGGGGGCAACCAAACTATGGCTACACCTTC

cdr3_length: 14
j_call: TRBJ2-5
d_call: TRBD2
v_call: TRBV5-1
clone_size: many
cdr3_aa: CASSSGREGETQYF
cdr3_nt: TGCGCCAGCAGCTCCGGGAGGGAGGGCGAGACCCAGTACTTC